This T cell receptor beta chain was sequenced in a study of blood T cell repertoires in COVID-19. The germline V and J ends were trimmed by 6 bases and 2 bases, with 14 bases remaining between them. There are 15 residues in the CDR3. Germline loops: CDR1 SNHLY, CDR2 FYNNEI. In the study's own analysis: Amplification of reference gene primers provided the estimated nucleated cell counts. TCRdb's copy holds only in-frame clones and misses some; the assay was immunoSEQ multiplex PCR. V and J calls and clone size are those listed in that table; D and trimming were worked out from the DNA. The table has about 200,000 clones, about 86% seen once; the top ten hold about 7.4%.

V gene TRBV2 combines with J gene TRBJ2-1; TRBD1 is a possible D gene (6 bases). This receptor was identified in a woman aged 50 to 60 with acute or convalescent COVID-19. The sample consisted of peripheral blood. CDR3 sequence: CASRRQAQAYNEQFF. CDR3 nucleotides: TGTGCCAGCAGGAGACAGGCCCAGGCCTACAATGAGCAGTTCTTC.